This T cell receptor beta chain was observed in a study of radiation and T cells in renal cell carcinoma. About the research overall: Nephrectomy followed 15 Gy stereotactic body radiation by 4 weeks.

Germline loops: CDR1 SNHLY, CDR2 FYNNEI. The CDR3 extends over 13 amino acids. V was trimmed by 7 bases and J by 3 bases, leaving 10 bases between them. Sequencing was performed with immunoSEQ multiplex PCR; in TCRdb, only in-frame clones are kept and a portion is missing. There are more than 95,000 clones in the sample; about four fifths occur only once, and roughly 6% lies in the top ten. The sample's time point: blood 2 weeks post-SBRT. Stated treatment: 15 Gy SBRT to primary tumor, nephrectomy 4 weeks later. Serial blood draws occurred at baseline and 2 and 4 weeks post-SBRT. This renal cell carcinoma was of the clear cell type.

The receptor was derived from a man in his forties or fifties with renal cell carcinoma. Sequencing was performed on blood, taken from a patient whose treatment included radiotherapy and nephrectomy. The gene calls are TRBV2 and TRBJ2-4, with D perhaps matching TRBD1 (6 bases). CDR3 nucleotide sequence: TGTGCCAGCAAGGGGGAAGGCAAAAACATTCAGTACTTC. Translating it yields CASKGEGKNIQYF.